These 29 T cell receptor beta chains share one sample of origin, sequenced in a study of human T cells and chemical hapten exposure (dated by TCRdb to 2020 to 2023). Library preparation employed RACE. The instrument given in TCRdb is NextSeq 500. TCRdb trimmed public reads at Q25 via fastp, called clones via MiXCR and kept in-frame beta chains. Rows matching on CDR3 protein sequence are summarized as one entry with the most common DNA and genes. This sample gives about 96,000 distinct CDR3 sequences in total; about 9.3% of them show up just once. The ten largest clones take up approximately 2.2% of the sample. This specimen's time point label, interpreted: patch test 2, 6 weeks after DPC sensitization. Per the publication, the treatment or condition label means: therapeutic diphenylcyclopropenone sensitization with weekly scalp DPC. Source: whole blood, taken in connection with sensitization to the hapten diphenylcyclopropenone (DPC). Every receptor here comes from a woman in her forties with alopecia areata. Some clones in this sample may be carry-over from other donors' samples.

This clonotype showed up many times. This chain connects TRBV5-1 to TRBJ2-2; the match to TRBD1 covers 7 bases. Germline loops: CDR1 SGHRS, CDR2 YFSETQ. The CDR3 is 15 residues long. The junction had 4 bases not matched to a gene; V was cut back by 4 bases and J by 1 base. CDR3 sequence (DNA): TGCGCCAGCAGCGGGGACAGCTTGAACACCGGGGAGCTGTTTTTT. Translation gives CASSGDSLNTGELFF.

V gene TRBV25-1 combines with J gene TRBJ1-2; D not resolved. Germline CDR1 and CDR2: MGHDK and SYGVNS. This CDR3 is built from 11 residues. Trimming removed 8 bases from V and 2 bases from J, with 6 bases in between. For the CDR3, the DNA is TGTGCCAGCGGACCCAACTATGGCTACACCTTC. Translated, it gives CASGPNYGYTF.

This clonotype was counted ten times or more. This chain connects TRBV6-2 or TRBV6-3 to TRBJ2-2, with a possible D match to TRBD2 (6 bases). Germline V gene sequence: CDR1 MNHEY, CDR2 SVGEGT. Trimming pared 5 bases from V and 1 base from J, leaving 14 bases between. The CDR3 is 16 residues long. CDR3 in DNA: TGTGCCAGCAGTCCAACCGGGACTCAGAACACCGGGGAGCTGTTTTTT. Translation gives CASSPTGTQNTGELFF.

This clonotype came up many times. Here the CDR3 DNA reads TGTGCCAGCAGCCAAATCGAAGAGCAGTTCTTC. It yields the protein CASSQIEEQFF. This chain links TRBV3-1 with TRBJ2-1; D remains unclear. CDR3 length equals 11 residues. The germline V gene encodes CDR1 LGHDT and CDR2 YNNKEL (reference sequence). V was pared by 2 bases and J by 10 bases, with 6 bases between.

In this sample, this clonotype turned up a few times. Written as DNA, the CDR3 is TGTGCCAGCAGCTCATCTCGGACTAGCGGTCAAGAGACCCAGTACTTC. Translation: CASSSSRTSGQETQYF. V gene TRBV7-2 combines with J gene TRBJ2-5; 10 bases map to TRBD2. The CDR3 is made up of 16 amino acids. J lost 2 bases, V lost 4 bases, and 7 bases had no gene match. Germline CDR1 and CDR2: SGHTA and FQGNSA.

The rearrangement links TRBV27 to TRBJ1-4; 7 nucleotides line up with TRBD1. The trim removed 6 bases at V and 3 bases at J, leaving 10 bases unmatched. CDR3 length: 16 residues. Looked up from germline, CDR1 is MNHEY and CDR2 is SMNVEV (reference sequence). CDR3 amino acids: CASRKFRGTANEKLFF. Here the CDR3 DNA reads TGTGCCAGCAGGAAATTCAGGGGGACAGCTAATGAAAAACTGTTTTTT.

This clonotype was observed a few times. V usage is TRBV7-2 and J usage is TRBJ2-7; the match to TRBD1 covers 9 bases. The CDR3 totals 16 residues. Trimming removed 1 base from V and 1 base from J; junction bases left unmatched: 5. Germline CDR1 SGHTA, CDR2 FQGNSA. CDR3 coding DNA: TGTGCCAGCAGCTTAGGCGGGACAGGGTCATCCTACGAGCAGTACTTC. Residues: CASSLGGTGSSYEQYF. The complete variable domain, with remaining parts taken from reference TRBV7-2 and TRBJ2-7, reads GAGVSQSPSNKVTEKGKDVELRCDPISGHTALYWYRQSLGQGLEFLIYFQGNSAPDKSGLPSDRFSAERTGGSVSTLTIQRTQQEDSAVYLCASSLGGTGSSYEQYFGPGTRLTVT.

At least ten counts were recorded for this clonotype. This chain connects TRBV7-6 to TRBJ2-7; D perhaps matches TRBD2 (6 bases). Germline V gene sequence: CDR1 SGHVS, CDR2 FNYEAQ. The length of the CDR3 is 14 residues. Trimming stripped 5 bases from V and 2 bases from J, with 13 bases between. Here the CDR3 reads CASSTLAKPYEQYF. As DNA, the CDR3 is TGTGCCAGCAGCACCCTAGCGAAACCCTACGAGCAGTACTTC.

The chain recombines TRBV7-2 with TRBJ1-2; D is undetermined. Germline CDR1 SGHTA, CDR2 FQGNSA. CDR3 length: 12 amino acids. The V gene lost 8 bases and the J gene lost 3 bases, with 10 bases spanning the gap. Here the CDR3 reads CASAWTYYGYTF. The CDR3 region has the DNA TGTGCCAGCGCCTGGACTTACTATGGCTACACCTTC.

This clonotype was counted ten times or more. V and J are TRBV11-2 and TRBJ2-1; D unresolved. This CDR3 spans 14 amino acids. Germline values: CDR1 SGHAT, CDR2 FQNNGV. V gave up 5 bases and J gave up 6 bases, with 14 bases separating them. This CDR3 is CASSPAWNSNEQFF. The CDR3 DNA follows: TGTGCCAGCAGCCCTGCATGGAATAGCAATGAGCAGTTCTTC.

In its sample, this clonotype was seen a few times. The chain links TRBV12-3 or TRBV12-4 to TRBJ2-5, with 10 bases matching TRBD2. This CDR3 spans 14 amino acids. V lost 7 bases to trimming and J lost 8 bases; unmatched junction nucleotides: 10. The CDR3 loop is CASTFKAGGETQYF. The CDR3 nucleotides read TGTGCCAGCACCTTCAAAGCGGGAGGGGAAACCCAGTACTTC.

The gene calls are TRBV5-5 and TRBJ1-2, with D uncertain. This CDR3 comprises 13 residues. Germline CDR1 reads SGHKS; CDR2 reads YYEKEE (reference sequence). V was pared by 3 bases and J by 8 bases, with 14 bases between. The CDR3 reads CASSSGLNGGYTF. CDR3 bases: TGTGCCAGCAGCTCCGGATTAAATGGCGGCTACACCTTC. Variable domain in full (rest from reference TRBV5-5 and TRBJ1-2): DAGVTQSPTHLIKTRGQQVTLRCSPISGHKSVSWYQQVLGQGPQFIFQYYEKEERGRGNFPDRFSARQFPNYSSELNVNALLLGDSALYLCASSSGLNGGYTFGSGTRLTVV.

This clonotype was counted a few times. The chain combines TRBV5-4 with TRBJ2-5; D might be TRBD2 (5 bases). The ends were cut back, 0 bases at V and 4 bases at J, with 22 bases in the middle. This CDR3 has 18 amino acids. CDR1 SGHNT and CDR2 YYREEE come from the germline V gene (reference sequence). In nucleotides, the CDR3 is TGTGCCAGCAGCTTGGGAGCCCCCAGCGGCTTTGGTGGAGAGACCCAGTACTTC. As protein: CASSLGAPSGFGGETQYF.

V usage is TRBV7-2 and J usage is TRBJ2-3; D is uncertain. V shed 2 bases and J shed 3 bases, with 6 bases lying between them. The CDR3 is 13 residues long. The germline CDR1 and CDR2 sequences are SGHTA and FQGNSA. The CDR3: CASSLLVTDTQYF. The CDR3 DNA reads TGTGCCAGCAGCTTACTAGTTACAGATACGCAGTATTTT.

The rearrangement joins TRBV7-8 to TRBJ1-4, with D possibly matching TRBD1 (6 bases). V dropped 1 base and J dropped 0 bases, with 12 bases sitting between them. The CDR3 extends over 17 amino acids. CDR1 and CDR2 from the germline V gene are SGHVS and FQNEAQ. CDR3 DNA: TGTGCCAGCAGCTTAGTACGCCGGACAGCAACTAATGAAAAACTGTTTTTT. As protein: CASSLVRRTATNEKLFF.

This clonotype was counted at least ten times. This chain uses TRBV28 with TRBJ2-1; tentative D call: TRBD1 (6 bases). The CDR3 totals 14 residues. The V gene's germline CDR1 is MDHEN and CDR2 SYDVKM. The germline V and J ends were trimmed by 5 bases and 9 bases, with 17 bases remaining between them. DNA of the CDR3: TGTGCCAGCAGTACCACAGGGACGCTCGTTGAGCAGTTCTTC. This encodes CASSTTGTLVEQFF. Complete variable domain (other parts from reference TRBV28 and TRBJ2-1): DVKVTQSSRYLVKRTGEKVFLECVQDMDHENMFWYRQDPGLGLRLIYFSYDVKMKEKGDIPEGYSVSREKKERFSLILESASTNQTSMYLCASSTTGTLVEQFFGPGTRLTVL.

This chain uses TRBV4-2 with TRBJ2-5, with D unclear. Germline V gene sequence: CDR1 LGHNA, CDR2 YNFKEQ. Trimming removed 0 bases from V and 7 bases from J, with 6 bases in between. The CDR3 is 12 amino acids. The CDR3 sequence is CASSQEGVTQYF. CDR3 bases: TGTGCCAGCAGCCAAGAAGGTGTGACCCAGTACTTC.

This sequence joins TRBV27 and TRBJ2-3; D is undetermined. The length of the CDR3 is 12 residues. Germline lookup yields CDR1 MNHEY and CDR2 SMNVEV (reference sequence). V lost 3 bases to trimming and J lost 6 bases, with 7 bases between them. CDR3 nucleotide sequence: TGTGCCAGCAGTTTTGTGGGGGATACGCAGTATTTT. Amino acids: CASSFVGDTQYF.

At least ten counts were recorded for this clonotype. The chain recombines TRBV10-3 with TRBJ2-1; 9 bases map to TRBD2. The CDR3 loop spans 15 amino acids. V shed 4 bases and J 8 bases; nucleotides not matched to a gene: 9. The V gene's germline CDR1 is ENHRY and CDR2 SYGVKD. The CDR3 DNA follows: TGTGCCATCAGTGCTTTGGCGGGAGGGGAAGATGAGCAGTTCTTC. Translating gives CAISALAGGEDEQFF.

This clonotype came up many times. Here the CDR3 reads CASRISRGELFF. In DNA, the CDR3 is TGTGCCAGCAGGATCTCCCGCGGGGAGCTGTTTTTT. The chain combines TRBV11-2 with TRBJ2-2; D unclear. The V gene lost 6 bases and the J gene lost 7 bases, with 9 bases spanning the gap. CDR3 length equals 12 residues. Germline V CDR1 and CDR2: SGHAT, FQNNGV.

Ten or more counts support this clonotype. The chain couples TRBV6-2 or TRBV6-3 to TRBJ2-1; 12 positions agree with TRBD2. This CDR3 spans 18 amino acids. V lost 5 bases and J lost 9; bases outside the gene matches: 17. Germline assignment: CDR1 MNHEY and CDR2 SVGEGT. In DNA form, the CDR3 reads TGTGCCAGCAGTCCCCCTTCTCCTAGCGGGAGGGGACCGGGTGAGCAGTTCTTC. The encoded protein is CASSPPSPSGRGPGEQFF.

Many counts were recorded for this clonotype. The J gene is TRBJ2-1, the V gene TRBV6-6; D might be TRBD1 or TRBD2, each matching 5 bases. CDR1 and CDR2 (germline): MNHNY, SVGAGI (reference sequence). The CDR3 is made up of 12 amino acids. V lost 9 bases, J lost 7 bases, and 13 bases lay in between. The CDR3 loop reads CASRGVRNEQFF. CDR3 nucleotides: TGTGCCAGTCGAGGGGTCCGTAATGAGCAGTTCTTC.

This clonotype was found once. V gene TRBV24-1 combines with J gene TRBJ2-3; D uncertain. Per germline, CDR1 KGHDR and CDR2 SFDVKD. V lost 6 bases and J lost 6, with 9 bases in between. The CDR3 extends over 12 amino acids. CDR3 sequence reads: CATSTRGDTQYF. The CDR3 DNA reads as TGTGCCACCAGTACCAGAGGTGATACGCAGTATTTT.

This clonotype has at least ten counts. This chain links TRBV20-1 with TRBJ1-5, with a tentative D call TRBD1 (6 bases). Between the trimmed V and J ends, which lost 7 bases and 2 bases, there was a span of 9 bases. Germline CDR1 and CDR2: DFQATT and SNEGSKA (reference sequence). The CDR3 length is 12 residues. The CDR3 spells CSGGAGNQPQHF. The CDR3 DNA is TGCAGTGGGGGGGCCGGCAATCAGCCCCAGCATTTT.

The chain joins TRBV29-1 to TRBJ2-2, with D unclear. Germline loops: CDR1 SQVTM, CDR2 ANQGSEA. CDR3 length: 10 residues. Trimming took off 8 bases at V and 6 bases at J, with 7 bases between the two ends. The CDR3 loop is CSPRSGELFF. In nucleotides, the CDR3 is TGCAGCCCCCGGTCCGGGGAGCTGTTTTTT.

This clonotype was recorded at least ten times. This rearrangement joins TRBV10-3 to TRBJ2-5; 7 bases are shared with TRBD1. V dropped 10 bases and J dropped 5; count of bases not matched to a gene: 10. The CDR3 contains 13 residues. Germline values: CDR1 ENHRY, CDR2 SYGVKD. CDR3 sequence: CASSTGAGETQYF. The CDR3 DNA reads TGTGCCAGTTCTACAGGGGCTGGGGAGACCCAGTACTTC.

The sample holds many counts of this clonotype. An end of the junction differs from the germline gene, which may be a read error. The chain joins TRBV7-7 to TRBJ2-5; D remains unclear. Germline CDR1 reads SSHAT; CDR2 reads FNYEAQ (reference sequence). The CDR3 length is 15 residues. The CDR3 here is CASSLGRTYQETQYF. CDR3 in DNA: TGTGCTAGCAGCTTAGGACGGACGTACCAAGAGACCCAGTACTTC.

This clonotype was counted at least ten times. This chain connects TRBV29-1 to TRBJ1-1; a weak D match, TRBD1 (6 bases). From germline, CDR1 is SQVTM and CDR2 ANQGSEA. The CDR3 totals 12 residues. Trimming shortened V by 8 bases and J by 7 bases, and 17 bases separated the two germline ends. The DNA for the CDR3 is TGCAGCTCACCCGGACAGCTCGGTGAAGCTTTCTTT. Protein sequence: CSSPGQLGEAFF.

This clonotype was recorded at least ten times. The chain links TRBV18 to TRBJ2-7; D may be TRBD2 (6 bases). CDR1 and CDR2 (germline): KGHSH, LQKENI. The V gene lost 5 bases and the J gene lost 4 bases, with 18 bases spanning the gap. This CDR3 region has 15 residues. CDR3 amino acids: CASSSRDSTAYEQYF. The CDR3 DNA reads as TGTGCCAGCTCATCACGGGACTCCACTGCTTACGAGCAGTACTTC.